This TCR beta chain was retrieved from a study of regulatory T cells in long-lasting Graves disease. About the study: In persistent Graves' disease, antithyroid drugs had been taken for over 5 years and TSH receptor antibodies stayed positive. Study findings and constraints: It was peripheral blood alone, not thyroid tissue, that was studied. Accuracy may have been reduced by the small sample size. New patients shared approximately 1,000 public clonotypes, and persistent patients shared more, with 2,741.

Concerning this clonotype itself: Its antigen remains unknown. The junction does not match germline at one end; this may be a read error.

This CDR3 comprises 21 residues. From germline, CDR1 is SGHAT and CDR2 FQNNGV. Time point described: persistent/refractory GD, antithyroid drugs over 5 years with positive TRAb. From RNA extracted from PBMCs, the TCR library was made. Arm-PCR of CDR3 regions and iRepertoire HTBI primers were the basis on which TCR beta libraries were built. Each CDR3 protein gets one entry after TCRdb re-called the multiplex PCR reads with MiXCR. This table holds 350,000 to 450,000 distinct CDR3 sequences, about 20% found once. This clonotype originated in a female donor with Graves disease. This rearrangement joins TRBV11-2 to TRBJ2-2, with D perhaps matching TRBD2 (8 bases). The sequencing here drew on peripheral blood mononuclear cells (PBMCs), taken when the disease was refractory, from a patient treated with antithyroid drugs. The CDR3 DNA reads TGTGCCAGCAGCCGGCGGAACCACAGGGGCCCGAGACTAGCGAATACCGGGGAGCTGTTTTTT. Translating it yields CASSRRNHRGPRLANTGELFF.